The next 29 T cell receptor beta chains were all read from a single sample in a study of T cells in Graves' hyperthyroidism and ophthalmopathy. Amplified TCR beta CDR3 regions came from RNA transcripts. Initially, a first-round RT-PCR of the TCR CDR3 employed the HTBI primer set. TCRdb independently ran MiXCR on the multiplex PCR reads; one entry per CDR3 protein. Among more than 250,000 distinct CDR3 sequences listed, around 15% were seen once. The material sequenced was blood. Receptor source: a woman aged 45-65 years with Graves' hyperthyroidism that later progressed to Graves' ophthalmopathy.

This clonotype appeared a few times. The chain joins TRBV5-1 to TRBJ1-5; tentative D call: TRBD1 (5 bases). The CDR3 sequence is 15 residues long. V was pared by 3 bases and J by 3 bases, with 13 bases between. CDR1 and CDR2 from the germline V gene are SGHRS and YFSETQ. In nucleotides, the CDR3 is TGCGCCAGCAGCTCCGGGACGGCCCCCAATCAGCCCCAGCATTTT. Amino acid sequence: CASSSGTAPNQPQHF. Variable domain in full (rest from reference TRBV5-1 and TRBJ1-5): KAGVTQTPRYLIKTRGQQVTLSCSPISGHRSVSWYQQTPGQGLQFLFEYFSETQRNKGNFPGRFSGRQFSNSRSEMNVSTLELGDSALYLCASSSGTAPNQPQHFGDGTRLSIL.

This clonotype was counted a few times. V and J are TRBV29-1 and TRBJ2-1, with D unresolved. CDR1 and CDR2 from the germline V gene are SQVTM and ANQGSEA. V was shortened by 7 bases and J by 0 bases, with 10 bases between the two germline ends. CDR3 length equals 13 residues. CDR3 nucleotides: TGCAGCGCCCAGGCAAGCTCCTACAATGAGCAGTTCTTC. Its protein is CSAQASSYNEQFF.

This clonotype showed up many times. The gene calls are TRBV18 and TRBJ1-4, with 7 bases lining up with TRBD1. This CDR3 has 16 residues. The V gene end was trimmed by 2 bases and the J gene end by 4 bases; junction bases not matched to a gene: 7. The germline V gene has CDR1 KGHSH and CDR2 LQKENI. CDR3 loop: CASSPSLGTVNEKLFF. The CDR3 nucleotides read TGTGCCAGCTCACCAAGTCTTGGGACAGTTAATGAAAAACTGTTTTTT.

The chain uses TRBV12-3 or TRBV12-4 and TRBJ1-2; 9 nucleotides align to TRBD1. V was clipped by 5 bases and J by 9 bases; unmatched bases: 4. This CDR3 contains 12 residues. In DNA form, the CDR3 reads TGTGCCAGCAGTACAGGGGGCCTTAGCTACACCTTC. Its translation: CASSTGGLSYTF.

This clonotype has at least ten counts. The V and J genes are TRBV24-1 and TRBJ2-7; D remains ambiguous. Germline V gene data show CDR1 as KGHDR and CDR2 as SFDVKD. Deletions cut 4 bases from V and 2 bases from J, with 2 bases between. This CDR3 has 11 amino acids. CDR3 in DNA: TGTGCCACCAGTGACGCCTACGAGCAGTACTTC. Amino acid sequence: CATSDAYEQYF.

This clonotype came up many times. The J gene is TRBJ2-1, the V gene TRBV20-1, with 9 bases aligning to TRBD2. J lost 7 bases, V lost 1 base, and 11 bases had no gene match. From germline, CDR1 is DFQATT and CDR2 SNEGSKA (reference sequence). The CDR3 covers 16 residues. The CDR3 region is CSARGARGRAENEQFF. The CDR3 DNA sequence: TGCAGTGCTAGAGGAGCACGCGGGAGGGCCGAAAATGAGCAGTTCTTC.

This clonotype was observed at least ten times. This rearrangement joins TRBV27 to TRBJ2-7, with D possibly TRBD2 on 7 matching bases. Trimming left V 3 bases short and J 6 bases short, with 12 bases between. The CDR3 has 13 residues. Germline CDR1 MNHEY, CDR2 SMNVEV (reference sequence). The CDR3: CASSFGGRGEQYF. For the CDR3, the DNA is TGTGCCAGCAGTTTCGGGGGGCGAGGCGAGCAGTACTTC.

In DNA form, the CDR3 reads TGTGCCATCAGTGAAGCATCAGGTGAAAAACTGTTTTTT. As protein: CAISEASGEKLFF. J is TRBJ1-4 and V is TRBV10-3; D gene unclear. Germline V gene lookup returns CDR1 ENHRY and CDR2 SYGVKD. V dropped 3 bases and J dropped 7 bases, with 9 bases sitting between them. This CDR3 contains 13 residues.

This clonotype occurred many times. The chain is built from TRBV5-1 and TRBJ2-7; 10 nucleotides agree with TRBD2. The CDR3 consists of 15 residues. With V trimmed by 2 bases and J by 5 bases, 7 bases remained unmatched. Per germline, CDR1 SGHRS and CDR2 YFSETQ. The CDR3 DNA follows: TGCGCCAGCAGCTTTGGAGCGGGAGGGGACCACGAGCAGTACTTC. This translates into CASSFGAGGDHEQYF.

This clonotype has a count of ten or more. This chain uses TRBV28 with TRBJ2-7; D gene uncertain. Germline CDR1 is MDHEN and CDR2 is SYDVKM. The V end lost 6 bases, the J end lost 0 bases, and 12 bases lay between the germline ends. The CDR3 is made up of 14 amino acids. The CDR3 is CASSRGTHSYEQYF. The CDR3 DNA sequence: TGTGCCAGCAGCCGTGGAACTCACTCCTACGAGCAGTACTTC.

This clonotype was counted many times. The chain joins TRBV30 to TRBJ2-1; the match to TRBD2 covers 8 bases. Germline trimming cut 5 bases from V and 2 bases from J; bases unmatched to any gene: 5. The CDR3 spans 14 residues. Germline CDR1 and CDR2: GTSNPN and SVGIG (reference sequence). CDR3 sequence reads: CAWAPGLAYNEQFF. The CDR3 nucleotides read TGTGCCTGGGCCCCGGGACTAGCCTACAATGAGCAGTTCTTC.

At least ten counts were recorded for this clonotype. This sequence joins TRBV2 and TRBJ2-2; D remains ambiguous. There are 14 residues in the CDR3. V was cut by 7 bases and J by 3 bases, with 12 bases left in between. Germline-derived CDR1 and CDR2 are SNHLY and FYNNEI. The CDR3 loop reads CASTPFRDTGELFF. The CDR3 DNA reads TGTGCCAGCACTCCGTTTAGGGACACCGGGGAGCTGTTTTTT.

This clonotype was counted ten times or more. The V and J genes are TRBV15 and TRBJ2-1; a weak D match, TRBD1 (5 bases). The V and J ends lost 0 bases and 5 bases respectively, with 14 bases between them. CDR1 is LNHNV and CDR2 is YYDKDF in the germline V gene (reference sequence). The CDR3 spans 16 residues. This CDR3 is CATSRDPPPRDNEQFF. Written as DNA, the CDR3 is TGTGCCACCAGCAGAGATCCCCCCCCCAGGGACAATGAGCAGTTCTTC.

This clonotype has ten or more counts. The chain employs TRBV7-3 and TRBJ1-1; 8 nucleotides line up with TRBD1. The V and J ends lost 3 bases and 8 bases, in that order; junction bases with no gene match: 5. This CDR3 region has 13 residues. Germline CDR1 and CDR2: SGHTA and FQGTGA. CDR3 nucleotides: TGTGCCAGCAGCTTCAACCGGGACAGGGAAGCTTTCTTT. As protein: CASSFNRDREAFF.

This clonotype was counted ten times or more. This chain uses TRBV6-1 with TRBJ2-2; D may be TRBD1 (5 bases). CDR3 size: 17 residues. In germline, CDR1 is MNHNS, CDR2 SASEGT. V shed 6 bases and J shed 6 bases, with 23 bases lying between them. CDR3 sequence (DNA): TGTGCCAGCAGATTCGCCCAGGGTTTTGGGTTGGCCGGGGAGCTGTTTTTT. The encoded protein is CASRFAQGFGLAGELFF.

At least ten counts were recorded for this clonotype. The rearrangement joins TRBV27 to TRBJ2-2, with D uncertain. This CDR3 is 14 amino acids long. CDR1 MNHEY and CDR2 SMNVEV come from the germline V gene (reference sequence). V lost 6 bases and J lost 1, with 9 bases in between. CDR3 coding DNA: TGTGCCAGCAGGTTGGACCAGAACACCGGGGAGCTGTTTTTT. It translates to CASRLDQNTGELFF.

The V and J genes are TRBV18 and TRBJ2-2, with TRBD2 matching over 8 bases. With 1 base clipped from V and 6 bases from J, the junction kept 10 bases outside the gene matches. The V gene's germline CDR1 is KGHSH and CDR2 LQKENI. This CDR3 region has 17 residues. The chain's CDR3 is CASSPLAGTQKAGELFF. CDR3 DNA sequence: TGTGCCAGCTCACCACTAGCGGGAACCCAAAAAGCCGGGGAGCTGTTTTTT.

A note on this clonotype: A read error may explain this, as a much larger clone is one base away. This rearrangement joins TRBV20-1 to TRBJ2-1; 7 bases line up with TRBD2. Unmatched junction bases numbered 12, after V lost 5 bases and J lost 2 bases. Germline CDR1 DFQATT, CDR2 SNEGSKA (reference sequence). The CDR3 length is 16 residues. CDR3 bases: TGCAGTGCTGACGACATAGCGGGCCGCGCCTACAATGAGCAGTTCTTC. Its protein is CSADDIAGRAYNEQFF.

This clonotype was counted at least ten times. CDR3 DNA sequence: TGTGCCAGCAGTGACCAGGGGGGGTACGCCTATAATTCACCCCTCCACTTT. Amino acid sequence: CASSDQGGYAYNSPLHF. The rearrangement joins TRBV2 to TRBJ1-6, with 7 bases lining up with TRBD1. This CDR3 has 17 amino acids. After removal of 3 bases from V and 2 bases from J, the junction contained 7 bases not matched to a gene. Germline loops: CDR1 SNHLY, CDR2 FYNNEI.

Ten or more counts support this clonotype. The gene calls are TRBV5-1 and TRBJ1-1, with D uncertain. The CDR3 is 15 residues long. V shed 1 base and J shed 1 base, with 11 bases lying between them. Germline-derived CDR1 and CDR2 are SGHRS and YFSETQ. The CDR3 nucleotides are TGCGCCAGCAGCTTGATCGGTCCGACGAACACTGAAGCTTTCTTT. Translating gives CASSLIGPTNTEAFF.

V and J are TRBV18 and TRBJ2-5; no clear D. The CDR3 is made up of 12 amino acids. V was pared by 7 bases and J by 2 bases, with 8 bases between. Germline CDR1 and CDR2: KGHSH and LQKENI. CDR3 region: CASLPGQETQYF. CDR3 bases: TGTGCCAGCTTGCCCGGTCAAGAGACCCAGTACTTC.

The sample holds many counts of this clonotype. The CDR3 nucleotides read TGCGCCAGCAGCTTGGGAGCGGACTACGAGCAGTACTTC. It translates to CASSLGADYEQYF. The chain employs TRBV5-1 and TRBJ2-7, with D perhaps matching TRBD2 (5 bases). Germline CDR1 reads SGHRS; CDR2 reads YFSETQ. The length of the CDR3 is 13 residues. V lost 0 bases, J lost 3 bases, and 7 bases lay in between. Supplemented by reference TRBV5-1 and TRBJ2-7, the full variable domain reads KAGVTQTPRYLIKTRGQQVTLSCSPISGHRSVSWYQQTPGQGLQFLFEYFSETQRNKGNFPGRFSGRQFSNSRSEMNVSTLELGDSALYLCASSLGADYEQYFGPGTRLTVT.

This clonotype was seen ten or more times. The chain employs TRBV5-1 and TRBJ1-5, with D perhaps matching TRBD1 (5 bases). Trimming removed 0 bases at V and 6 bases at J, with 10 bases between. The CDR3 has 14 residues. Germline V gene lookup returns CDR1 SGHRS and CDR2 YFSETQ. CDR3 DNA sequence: TGCGCCAGCAGCTTGGCGGGGGTCGGTCAGCCCCAGCATTTT. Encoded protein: CASSLAGVGQPQHF.

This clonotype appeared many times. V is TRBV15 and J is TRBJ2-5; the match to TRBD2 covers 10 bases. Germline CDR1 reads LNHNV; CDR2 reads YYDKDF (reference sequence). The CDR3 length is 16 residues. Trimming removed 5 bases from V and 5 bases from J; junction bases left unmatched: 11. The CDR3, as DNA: TGTGCCACCAGCCCCGGAACTAGCGGGATTCGGGAGACCCAGTACTTC. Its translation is CATSPGTSGIRETQYF.

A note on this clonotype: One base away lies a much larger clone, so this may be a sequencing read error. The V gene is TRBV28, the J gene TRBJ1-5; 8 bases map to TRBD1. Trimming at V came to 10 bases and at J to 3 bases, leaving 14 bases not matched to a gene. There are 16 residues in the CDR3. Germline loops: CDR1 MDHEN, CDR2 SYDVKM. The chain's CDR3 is CANTAITGGYNQPQHF. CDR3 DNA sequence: TGTGCCAACACCGCGATTACAGGGGGGTACAATCAGCCCCAGCATTTT.

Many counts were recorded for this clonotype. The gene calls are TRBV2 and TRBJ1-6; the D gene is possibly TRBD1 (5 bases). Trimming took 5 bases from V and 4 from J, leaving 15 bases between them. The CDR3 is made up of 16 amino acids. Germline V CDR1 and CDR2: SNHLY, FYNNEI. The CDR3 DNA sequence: TGTGCCAGCAGTCTCAGGGTGTCGGGGTATAATTCACCCCTCCACTTT. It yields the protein CASSLRVSGYNSPLHF.

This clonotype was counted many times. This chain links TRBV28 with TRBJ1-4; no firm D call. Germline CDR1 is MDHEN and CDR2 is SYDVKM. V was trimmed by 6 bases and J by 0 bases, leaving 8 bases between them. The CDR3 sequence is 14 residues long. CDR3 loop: CASRRESTNEKLFF. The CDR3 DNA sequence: TGTGCCAGCAGGCGGGAGTCAACTAATGAAAAACTGTTTTTT. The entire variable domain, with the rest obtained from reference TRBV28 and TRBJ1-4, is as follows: DVKVTQSSRYLVKRTGEKVFLECVQDMDHENMFWYRQDPGLGLRLIYFSYDVKMKEKGDIPEGYSVSREKKERFSLILESASTNQTSMYLCASRRESTNEKLFFGSGTQLSVL.

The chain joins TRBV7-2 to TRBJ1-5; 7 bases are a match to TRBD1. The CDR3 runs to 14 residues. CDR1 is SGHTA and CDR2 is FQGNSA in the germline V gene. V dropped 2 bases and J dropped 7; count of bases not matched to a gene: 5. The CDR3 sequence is CASSLSGQLQPQHF. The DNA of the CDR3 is TGTGCCAGCAGCTTATCGGGACAGTTGCAGCCCCAGCATTTT.

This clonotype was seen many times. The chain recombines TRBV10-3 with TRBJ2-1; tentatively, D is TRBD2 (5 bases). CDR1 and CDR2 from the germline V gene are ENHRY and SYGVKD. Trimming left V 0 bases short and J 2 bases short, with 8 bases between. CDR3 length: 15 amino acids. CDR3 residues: CAISESTGTYNEQFF. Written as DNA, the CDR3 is TGTGCCATCAGTGAGTCAACGGGAACCTACAATGAGCAGTTCTTC.